This T cell receptor beta chain is drawn from a study of T cell responses to AZD1222 COVID-19 vaccine. Regarding the study as a whole: It was only a handful of AZD1222 recipients who were seropositive at baseline.

As for this clone: What it binds is unknown.

V was pared by 5 bases and J by 4 bases, with 20 bases between. Germline V lookup: CDR1 PRHDT, CDR2 FYEKMQ (reference sequence). The CDR3 spans 16 residues. The table came from immunoSEQ multiplex PCR; TCRdb's copy has only in-frame clones and leaves some out. The data show about 120,000 clones, about 88% seen once. The material was peripheral blood, obtained on day 0 of AZD1222 vaccination. V usage is TRBV13 and J usage is TRBJ1-2, with TRBD1 as a possible D gene (6 bases). The clonotype was recovered from an adult in good health. The CDR3, as DNA: TGTGCCAGCAGCCATCGGACAGAGGGGATATTCTATGGCTACACCTTC. This codes for CASSHRTEGIFYGYTF.